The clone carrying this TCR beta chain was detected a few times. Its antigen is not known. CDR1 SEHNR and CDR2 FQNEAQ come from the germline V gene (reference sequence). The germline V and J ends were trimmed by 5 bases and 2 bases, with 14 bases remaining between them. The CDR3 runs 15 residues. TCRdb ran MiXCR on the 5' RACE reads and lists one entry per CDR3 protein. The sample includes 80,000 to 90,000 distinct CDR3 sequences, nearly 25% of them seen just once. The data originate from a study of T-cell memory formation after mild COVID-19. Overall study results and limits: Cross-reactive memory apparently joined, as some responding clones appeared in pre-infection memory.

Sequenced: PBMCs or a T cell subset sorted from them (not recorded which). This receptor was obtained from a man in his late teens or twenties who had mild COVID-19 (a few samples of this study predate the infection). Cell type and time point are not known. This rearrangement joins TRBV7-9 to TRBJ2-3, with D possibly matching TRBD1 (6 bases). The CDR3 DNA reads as TGTGCCAGCAGCCCCGGACAGAGCTTCACAGATACGCAGTATTTT. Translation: CASSPGQSFTDTQYF.